Here is one T cell receptor (beta chain) with its context. These data are taken from a study of blood T cell repertoires in COVID-19. Study background: Donors in the United States, Italy and Spain gave samples during acute or convalescent COVID-19. PBMCs, B-cell-depleted T cells, or T cells provided the cDNA or gDNA that made up the material.

The ends were cut back, 4 bases at V and 6 bases at J, with 17 bases in the middle. The CDR3 has 16 amino acids. CDR1 and CDR2 from the germline V gene are SGHDT and YYEEEE. In the source study's methods: Nucleated cell number was recorded as an estimate derived from reference gene primer amplification. Only in-frame clones appear in the TCRdb table, and some are missing; sequencing was by immunoSEQ multiplex PCR. The DNA was the basis for D and trimming; V, J and clone size are from that table. The sample includes around 250,000 clones, over 75% of them seen just once. The receptor comes from a human donor in a cohort sampled during active COVID-19. The sequenced sample consisted of peripheral blood. This chain uses TRBV5-6 with TRBJ1-6; the D gene is possibly TRBD1 (6 bases). The CDR3 spells CASSPWFGGSNSPLHF. The CDR3 nucleotides are TGTGCCAGCAGCCCCTGGTTTGGGGGCTCTAATTCACCCCTCCACTTT.